A single sample gave rise to the 25 T cell receptor beta chains below, sequenced in a study of CD8+ T cells in alopecia areata. Noted treatment: oral pan-JAK inhibitor, 5-10 mg twice daily. After isolation, RNA underwent reverse transcription to generate cDNA as the sequencing template. Clones were read by immunoSEQ multiplex PCR, and TCRdb kept only the in-frame ones, dropping some. Seen here are about 76,000 clones, over 25% observed once, and the top ten hold 14% to 15%. The source material was CD8+ T cells sorted from blood, sampled at week 4, from a patient treated with tofacitinib. The receptors stem from a human donor with alopecia areata.

This clone was picked up a small number of times. This chain links TRBV30 with TRBJ2-2, with TRBD1 matching over 7 bases. V shed 0 bases, J shed 5 bases, and the junction held 6 bases outside the gene matches. Germline V gene sequence: CDR1 GTSNPN, CDR2 SVGIG (reference sequence). The CDR3 length is 15 residues. The CDR3 is CAWSVQGLGTGELFF. Written as DNA, the CDR3 is TGTGCCTGGAGTGTACAGGGGCTAGGGACCGGGGAGCTGTTTTTT.

This clone has a count of ten or more. V gene TRBV9 combines with J gene TRBJ2-1; no clear D. Trimming cost V 3 bases and J 8 bases, with 9 bases left between them. The CDR3 is 12 amino acids. Per germline, CDR1 SGDLS and CDR2 YYNGEE. As DNA, the CDR3 is TGTGCCAGCAGCGGGCTGGTTGATGAGCAGTTCTTC. This codes for CASSGLVDEQFF.

This clone occurred a few times. V is TRBV15 and J is TRBJ1-1; D is perhaps TRBD1 (5 bases). The CDR3 totals 15 residues. The V end lost 0 bases, the J end lost 6 bases, and 14 bases lay between the germline ends. The V gene's germline CDR1 is LNHNV and CDR2 YYDKDF (reference sequence). The CDR3 protein is CATSRDRGGDAEAFF. The DNA for the CDR3 is TGTGCCACCAGCAGAGATCGGGGGGGTGACGCTGAAGCTTTCTTT. The whole variable domain, remainder taken from reference TRBV15 and TRBJ1-1, is DAMVIQNPRYQVTQFGKPVTLSCSQTLNHNVMYWYQQKSSQAPKLLFHYYDKDFNNEADTPDNFQSRRPNTSFCFLDIRSPGLGDTAMYLCATSRDRGGDAEAFFGQGTRLTVV.

This clone was observed a few times. The chain links TRBV29-1 to TRBJ2-5, with a possible D match to TRBD1 (7 bases). Per germline, CDR1 SQVTM and CDR2 ANQGSEA. The ends were cut back, 1 base at V and 14 bases at J, with 14 bases in the middle. The CDR3 is 11 amino acids. CDR3 nucleotides: TGCAGCGTTGAAGGGGGGGACAGACCTTACTTC. It translates to CSVEGGDRPYF. Full variable domain (remainder filled in from reference TRBV29-1 and TRBJ2-5): SAVISQKPSRDICQRGTSLTIQCQVDSQVTMMFWYRQQPGQSLTLIATANQGSEATYESGFVIDKFPISRPNLTFSTLTVSNMSPEDSSIYLCSVEGGDRPYFGPGTRLLVL.

The J gene is TRBJ2-3, the V gene TRBV9, with a tentative D call TRBD2 (5 bases). V was clipped by 0 bases and J by 2 bases, with 16 bases between them. CDR1 is SGDLS, CDR2 YYNGEE, per germline. There are 17 residues in the CDR3. The DNA of the CDR3 is TGTGCCAGCAGCGTAGGTAGGGAGCGACCACCCACAGATACGCAGTATTTT. Protein sequence: CASSVGRERPPTDTQYF.

This sequence joins TRBV2 and TRBJ1-1; unclear D gene. The germline gives CDR1 SNHLY, CDR2 FYNNEI. The CDR3 totals 14 residues. The germline V and J ends were trimmed by 7 bases and 2 bases, with 14 bases remaining between them. The CDR3 DNA is TGTGCCAGCATTAGCCCTGAGGATAACACTGAAGCTTTCTTT. The encoded protein is CASISPEDNTEAFF.

This chain uses TRBV7-9 with TRBJ2-7; TRBD2 agrees at 7 bases. Trimming cost V 1 base and J 5 bases; bases outside gene matches: 5. CDR1 SEHNR and CDR2 FQNEAQ come from the germline V gene (reference sequence). This CDR3 spans 14 amino acids. For the CDR3, the DNA is TGTGCCAGCAGCTTAGTGGGGGGGTCGGACGAGCAGTACTTC. This sequence encodes CASSLVGGSDEQYF.

CDR3 coding DNA: TGTGCCAGCAGTGAATTCTCGGAGACCCAGTACTTC. Amino acid sequence: CASSEFSETQYF. The rearrangement joins TRBV25-1 to TRBJ2-5, with D unresolved. The CDR3 is made up of 12 amino acids. The V and J ends lost 1 base and 5 bases respectively, with 5 bases between them. Germline assignment: CDR1 MGHDK and CDR2 SYGVNS.

At least ten counts were recorded for this clone. The chain uses TRBV7-2 and TRBJ2-2, with D uncertain. The CDR3 length is 12 residues. With 1 base removed from V and 4 bases from J, the gap between germline ends came to 1 base. Germline-derived CDR1 and CDR2 are SGHTA and FQGNSA. The CDR3 here is CASSLVTGELFF. In nucleotides, the CDR3 is TGTGCCAGCAGCTTAGTCACCGGGGAGCTGTTTTTT.

This clone has more than one count but fewer than ten. The CDR3 nucleotides are TGCGCCAGCAGCTCCACAGTTTACGAGCAGTACTTC. As protein: CASSSTVYEQYF. The J gene is TRBJ2-7, the V gene TRBV5-1, with D unresolved. V was shortened by 3 bases and J by 4 bases, with 8 bases between the two germline ends. Germline CDR1 reads SGHRS; CDR2 reads YFSETQ. This CDR3 spans 12 amino acids.

The rearrangement joins TRBV9 to TRBJ2-1; D gene uncertain. This CDR3 comprises 16 residues. Trimming shortened V by 3 bases and J by 4 bases, and 17 bases separated the two germline ends. The germline CDR1 and CDR2 sequences are SGDLS and YYNGEE. CDR3 in amino acids: CASSGPAYLGYNEQFF. CDR3 nucleotide sequence: TGTGCCAGCAGCGGTCCCGCCTACTTGGGTTACAATGAGCAGTTCTTC.

This clone showed up just a few times. The CDR3 is CSVRGTSIAYEQYF. As DNA, the CDR3 is TGCAGCGTTAGGGGAACATCGATCGCCTACGAGCAGTACTTC. The chain carries TRBV29-1 and TRBJ2-7; the D gene is possibly TRBD1 (5 bases). CDR3 length: 14 amino acids. V lost 5 bases to trimming and J lost 2 bases, with 16 bases between them. Looked up from germline, CDR1 is SQVTM and CDR2 is ANQGSEA.

This clone was picked up a small number of times. The chain couples TRBV30 to TRBJ2-7, with D possibly being TRBD1 or TRBD2 (5 bases each). V was pared by 2 bases and J by 2 bases, with 10 bases between. Germline CDR1 is GTSNPN and CDR2 is SVGIG (reference sequence). The CDR3 totals 13 residues. This chain's CDR3 is CAWSRDGAYEQYF. As DNA, the CDR3 is TGTGCCTGGAGTCGGGACGGGGCCTACGAGCAGTACTTC. Looking up the rest from reference TRBV30 and TRBJ2-7 gives the full variable domain: SQTIHQWPATLVQPVGSPLSLECTVEGTSNPNLYWYRQAAGRGLQLLFYSVGIGQISSEVPQNLSASRPQDRQFILSSKKLLLSDSGFYLCAWSRDGAYEQYFGPGTRLTVT.

The sample holds a few counts of this clone. The chain has TRBV29-1 and TRBJ1-2; the D is unclear. The CDR3 totals 12 residues. V gave up 0 bases and J gave up 9 bases, with 11 bases separating them. Germline V lookup: CDR1 SQVTM, CDR2 ANQGSEA. CDR3 in DNA: TGCAGCGTTGAAGATGAGCCTATGCGCTACACCTTC. It specifies CSVEDEPMRYTF.

The chain has TRBV10-3 and TRBJ2-1; 7 nucleotides agree with TRBD2. The CDR3 length is 15 residues. After removal of 2 bases from V and 5 bases from J, the junction contained 6 bases not matched to a gene. Germline lookup yields CDR1 ENHRY and CDR2 SYGVKD. CDR3 sequence (DNA): TGTGCCATCAGTGAGAGCGCGGGAGAGGACAATGAGCAGTTCTTC. Amino acid sequence: CAISESAGEDNEQFF.

V gene TRBV29-1 combines with J gene TRBJ2-3; no clear D gene. The CDR3 spans 13 residues. V was pared by 2 bases and J by 10 bases, with 16 bases between. CDR1 and CDR2 (germline): SQVTM, ANQGSEA. The CDR3 DNA reads TGCAGCGTTGAAAAGTTTTACCCGTTGGCGCAGTATTTT. As protein: CSVEKFYPLAQYF.

The chain uses TRBV5-1 and TRBJ2-5; D tentatively reads TRBD1 or TRBD2 (5 bases each). Germline values: CDR1 SGHRS, CDR2 YFSETQ. V was cut by 4 bases and J by 5 bases, with 18 bases left in between. This CDR3 comprises 15 residues. For the CDR3, the DNA is TGCGCCAGCAGCGACTACGGGACGGCTGTGGAGACCCAGTACTTC. This gives the protein CASSDYGTAVETQYF.

V gene TRBV30 combines with J gene TRBJ1-1; D uncertain. This CDR3 has 13 residues. V was trimmed by 0 bases and J by 4 bases, leaving 9 bases between them. The germline V gene encodes CDR1 GTSNPN and CDR2 SVGIG (reference sequence). The CDR3 region is CAWSVGISTEAFF. CDR3 bases: TGTGCCTGGAGTGTTGGTATTTCCACTGAAGCTTTCTTT. Combining the CDR3 with reference TRBV30 and TRBJ1-1 gives the whole variable domain SQTIHQWPATLVQPVGSPLSLECTVEGTSNPNLYWYRQAAGRGLQLLFYSVGIGQISSEVPQNLSASRPQDRQFILSSKKLLLSDSGFYLCAWSVGISTEAFFGQGTRLTVV.

This clone was recorded a few times. The chain couples TRBV15 to TRBJ2-1; 8 nucleotides match TRBD2. The CDR3 sequence is 18 residues long. J was trimmed by 8 bases and V by 0 bases; bases with no gene match: 15. Per the germline V gene, CDR1 is LNHNV and CDR2 is YYDKDF (reference sequence). CDR3 region: CATSRDLKGLEAKDEQFF. The DNA of the CDR3 is TGTGCCACCAGCAGAGATCTTAAGGGACTAGAAGCGAAAGATGAGCAGTTCTTC.

The J gene is TRBJ2-5, the V gene TRBV29-1, with 10 bases matching TRBD2. With V trimmed by 6 bases and J by 4 bases, 2 bases remained unmatched. The CDR3 sequence is 12 residues long. Germline V gene sequence: CDR1 SQVTM, CDR2 ANQGSEA. This CDR3 is CSVVAGGETQYF. CDR3 DNA sequence: TGCAGCGTCGTAGCGGGAGGAGAGACCCAGTACTTC.

The V gene is TRBV27, the J gene TRBJ1-4; D ambiguous. CDR1 and CDR2 (germline): MNHEY, SMNVEV (reference sequence). The ends were cut back, 5 bases at V and 10 bases at J, with 17 bases in the middle. This CDR3 contains 14 residues. The CDR3 spells CASSHGDGHPKLFF. CDR3 DNA: TGTGCCAGCAGTCACGGCGACGGCCACCCAAAACTGTTTTTT.

Only a few counts were recorded for this clone. The sample carries other DNA sequences with the same CDR3. The chain employs TRBV5-6 and TRBJ2-7; a weak D match, TRBD1 (5 bases). This CDR3 has 13 residues. V lost 4 bases and J lost 6, with 14 bases in between. Germline V gene sequence: CDR1 SGHDT, CDR2 YYEEEE. In DNA, the CDR3 is TGTGCCAGCAGCCTGGGGCAGGGTTTCGAGCAGTACTTC. It codes for CASSLGQGFEQYF.

This clone was counted only a few times. The chain has TRBV29-1 and TRBJ2-2, with D unresolved. Germline CDR1 reads SQVTM; CDR2 reads ANQGSEA. Deletions cut 4 bases from V and 6 bases from J, with 6 bases between. This CDR3 contains 11 residues. CDR3 region: CSVGSPGELFF. The CDR3 region has the DNA TGCAGCGTTGGGTCCCCCGGGGAGCTGTTTTTT.

This clone has a single count. The chain couples TRBV2 to TRBJ2-5, with D maybe TRBD1 (7 bases). The V end lost 4 bases, the J end lost 2 bases, and 11 bases lay between the germline ends. CDR1 and CDR2 from the germline V gene are SNHLY and FYNNEI. This CDR3 is 14 amino acids long. Here the CDR3 reads CASSVQGRQETQYF. The CDR3 DNA reads TGTGCCAGCAGTGTACAGGGGAGGCAAGAGACCCAGTACTTC.

DNA of the CDR3: TGTGCCACCAGCAGATCCCGGACAGCGTCCTATGGCTACACCTTC. It translates to CATSRSRTASYGYTF. The V and J genes are TRBV15 and TRBJ1-2, with D tentatively TRBD1 (6 bases). CDR1 and CDR2 from the germline V gene are LNHNV and YYDKDF (reference sequence). The V end was cut by 2 bases, the J end by 4 bases, with 14 bases between. The CDR3 sequence is 15 residues long.